These T cell receptor beta chains were read from a single sample in a study of T cell responses to AZD1222 COVID-19 vaccine. Produced via immunoSEQ multiplex PCR; TCRdb's table is partial and in-frame only. This table has 120,000 or so clones, roughly 88% appearing once. Sequences were derived from peripheral blood, sampled on day 0 of MenACWY control vaccination. Receptor source: an adult in good health. Both conserved end residues are trimmed from each CDR3. The D gene is left open where the match is weak.

v_call,j_call,d_call,cdr3_aa
TRBV27,TRBJ1-3,.,ASSSAGIGNTIY
TRBV27,TRBJ1-2,.,ASSPGVREAANYGYT
TRBV28,TRBJ2-5,TRBD1,AIRTGGGPQY
TRBV6-5,TRBJ2-3,.,ASSRDRDSTDTQY
TRBV27,TRBJ2-1,.,ASSLRTGDGEQF
TRBV5-6,TRBJ2-7,.,ASSFLLSSGEQY
TRBV14,TRBJ2-5,TRBD2,ASSQDLRLAKETQY
TRBV28,TRBJ2-5,.,ASSFQGFGETQY
TRBV6-2/TRBV6-3,TRBJ2-2,.,ASSYSTLGRKNTGELF
TRBV24-1,TRBJ2-6,.,ATSDSTVSGANVLT
TRBV20-1,TRBJ2-7,.,SARSSEQY
TRBV7-2,TRBJ2-3,TRBD2,ASSLGTTRGDTQY
TRBV3-1/TRBV3-2,TRBJ1-5,.,ASSRLGVGQPQH
TRBV5-5,TRBJ1-5,.,ASSLDRDQPQH
TRBV4-1,TRBJ1-5,.,ASSQEGGAGNQPQH
TRBV29-1,TRBJ2-5,TRBD2,SVHDRLALETQY
TRBV5-6,TRBJ1-5,.,ASSTKGGYSNQPQH
TRBV7-8,TRBJ2-1,TRBD2,ASSLGTSGGLEF
TRBV11-2,TRBJ1-2,.,ASSAKGYGYT
TRBV4-2,TRBJ2-2,TRBD2,ASSQGGTSGNTGELF